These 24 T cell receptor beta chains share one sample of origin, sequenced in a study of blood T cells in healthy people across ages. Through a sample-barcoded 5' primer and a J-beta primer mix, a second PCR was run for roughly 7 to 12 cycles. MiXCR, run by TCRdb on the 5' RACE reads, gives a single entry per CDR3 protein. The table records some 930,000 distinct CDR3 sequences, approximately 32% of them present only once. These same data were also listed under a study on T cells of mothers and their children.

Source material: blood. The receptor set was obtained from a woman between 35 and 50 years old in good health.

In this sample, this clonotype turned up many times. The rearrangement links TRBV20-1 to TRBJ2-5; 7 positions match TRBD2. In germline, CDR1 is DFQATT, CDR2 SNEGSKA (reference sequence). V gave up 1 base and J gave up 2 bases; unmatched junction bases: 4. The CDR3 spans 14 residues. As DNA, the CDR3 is TGCAGTGCTAGAGGGAGGGAGGGACAAGAGACCCAGTACTTC. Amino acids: CSARGREGQETQYF.

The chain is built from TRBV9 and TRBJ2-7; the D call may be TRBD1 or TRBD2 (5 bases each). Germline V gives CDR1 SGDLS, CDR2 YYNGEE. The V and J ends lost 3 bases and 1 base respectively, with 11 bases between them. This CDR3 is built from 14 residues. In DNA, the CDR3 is TGTGCCAGCAGCGGAAGGGACGGTTCCTACGAGCAGTACTTC. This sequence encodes CASSGRDGSYEQYF.

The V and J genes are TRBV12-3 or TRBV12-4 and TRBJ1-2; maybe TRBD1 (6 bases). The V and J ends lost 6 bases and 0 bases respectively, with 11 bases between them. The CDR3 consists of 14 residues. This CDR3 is CASRTDRANYGYTF. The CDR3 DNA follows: TGTGCCAGCAGGACGGACAGAGCTAACTATGGCTACACCTTC.

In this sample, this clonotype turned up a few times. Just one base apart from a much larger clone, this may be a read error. CDR3 in amino acids: CAISQTRVVAEAFF. The CDR3 coding sequence is TGTGCCATCAGTCAGACAAGGGTTGTTGCTGAAGCTTTCTTT. The V and J genes are TRBV10-3 and TRBJ1-1; unclear D gene. Looked up from germline, CDR1 is ENHRY and CDR2 is SYGVKD. This CDR3 is built from 14 residues. Trimming removed 5 bases from V and 6 bases from J, with 16 bases in between.

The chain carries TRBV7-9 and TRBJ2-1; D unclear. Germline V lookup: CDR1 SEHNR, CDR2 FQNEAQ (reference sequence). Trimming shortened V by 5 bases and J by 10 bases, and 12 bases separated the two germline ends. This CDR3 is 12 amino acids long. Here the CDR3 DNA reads TGTGCCAGCAGCCCCTCCGTCGGGGAGCAGTTCTTC. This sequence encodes CASSPSVGEQFF.

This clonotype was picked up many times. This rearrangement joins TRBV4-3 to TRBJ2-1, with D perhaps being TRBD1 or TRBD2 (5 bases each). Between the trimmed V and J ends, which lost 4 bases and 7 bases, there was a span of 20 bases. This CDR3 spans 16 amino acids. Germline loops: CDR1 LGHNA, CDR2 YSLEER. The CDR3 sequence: CASSPLRDHIPNEQFF. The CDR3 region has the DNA TGCGCCAGCAGCCCCCTCCGGGACCACATTCCAAATGAGCAGTTCTTC.

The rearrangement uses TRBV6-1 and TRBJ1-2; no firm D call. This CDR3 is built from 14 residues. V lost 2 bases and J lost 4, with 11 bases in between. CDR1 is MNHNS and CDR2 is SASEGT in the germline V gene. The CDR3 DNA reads TGTGCCAGCAGTGAACCCGGGGTCGCCTATGGCTACACCTTC. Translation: CASSEPGVAYGYTF.

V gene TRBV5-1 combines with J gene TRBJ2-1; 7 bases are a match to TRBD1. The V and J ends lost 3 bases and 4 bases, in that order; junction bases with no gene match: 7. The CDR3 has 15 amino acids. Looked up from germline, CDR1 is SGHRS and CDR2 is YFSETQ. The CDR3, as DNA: TGCGCCAGCAGCTACGGGACAGAGGTGTACAATGAGCAGTTCTTC. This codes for CASSYGTEVYNEQFF.

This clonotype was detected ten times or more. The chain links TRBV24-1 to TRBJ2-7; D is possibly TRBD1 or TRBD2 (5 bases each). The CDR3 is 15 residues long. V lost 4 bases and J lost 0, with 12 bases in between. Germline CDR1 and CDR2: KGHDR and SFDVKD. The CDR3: CATSESGTDSYEQYF. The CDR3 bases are TGTGCCACCAGTGAGTCCGGGACGGACTCCTACGAGCAGTACTTC.

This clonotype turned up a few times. For the CDR3, the DNA is TGTGCCAGCAGCCCGTGGACAGGGATGGCCTACGAGCAGTACTTC. Residues: CASSPWTGMAYEQYF. The chain uses TRBV7-6 and TRBJ2-7; 8 nucleotides match TRBD1. This CDR3 comprises 15 residues. Germline V gives CDR1 SGHVS, CDR2 FNYEAQ. With V trimmed by 5 bases and J by 2 bases, 8 bases remained unmatched.

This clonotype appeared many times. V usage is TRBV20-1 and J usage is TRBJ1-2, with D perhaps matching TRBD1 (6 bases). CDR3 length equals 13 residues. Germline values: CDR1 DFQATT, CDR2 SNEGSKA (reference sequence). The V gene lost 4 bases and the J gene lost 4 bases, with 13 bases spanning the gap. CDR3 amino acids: CSANGQKGYGYTF. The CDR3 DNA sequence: TGCAGTGCTAATGGACAGAAAGGCTATGGCTACACCTTC.

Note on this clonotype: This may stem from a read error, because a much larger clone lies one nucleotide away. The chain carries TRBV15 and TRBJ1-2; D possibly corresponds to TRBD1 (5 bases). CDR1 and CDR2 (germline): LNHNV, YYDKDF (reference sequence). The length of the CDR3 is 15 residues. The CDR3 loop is CATSRGGASNYGDTF. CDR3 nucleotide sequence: TGTGCCACCAGCAGAGGTGGGGCTTCAAACTATGGCGACACCTTC.

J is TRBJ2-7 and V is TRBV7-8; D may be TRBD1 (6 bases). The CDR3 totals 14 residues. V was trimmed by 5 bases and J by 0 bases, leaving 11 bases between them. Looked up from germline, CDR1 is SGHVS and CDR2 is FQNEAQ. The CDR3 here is CASSLGTLSYEQYF. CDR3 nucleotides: TGTGCCAGCAGCCTGGGGACACTCTCCTACGAGCAGTACTTC.

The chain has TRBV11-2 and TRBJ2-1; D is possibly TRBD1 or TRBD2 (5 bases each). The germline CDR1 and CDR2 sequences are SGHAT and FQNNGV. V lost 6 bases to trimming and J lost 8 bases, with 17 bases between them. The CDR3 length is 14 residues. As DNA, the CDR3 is TGTGCCAGCAGACGATCCGGGACCAATTATGAGCAGTTCTTC. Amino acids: CASRRSGTNYEQFF.

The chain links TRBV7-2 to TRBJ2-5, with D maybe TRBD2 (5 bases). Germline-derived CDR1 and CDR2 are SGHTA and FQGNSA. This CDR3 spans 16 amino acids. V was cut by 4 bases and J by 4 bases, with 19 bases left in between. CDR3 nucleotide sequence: TGTGCCAGCAGCTCCCCACCGACGCGGGTGGCAGAGACCCAGTACTTC. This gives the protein CASSSPPTRVAETQYF. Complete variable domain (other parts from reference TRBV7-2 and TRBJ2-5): GAGVSQSPSNKVTEKGKDVELRCDPISGHTALYWYRQSLGQGLEFLIYFQGNSAPDKSGLPSDRFSAERTGGSVSTLTIQRTQQEDSAVYLCASSSPPTRVAETQYFGPGTRLLVL.

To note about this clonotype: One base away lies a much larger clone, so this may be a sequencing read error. CDR3 sequence: CASSQFSGISYVQYF. The CDR3, as DNA: TGCGCCAGCAGCCAATTCTCCGGAATCTCCTACGTGCAGTACTTC. V and J are TRBV4-1 and TRBJ2-4, with no clear D. Germline-derived CDR1 and CDR2 are MGHRA and YSYEKL. The CDR3 is 15 residues long. The V end lost 2 bases, the J end lost 13 bases, and 21 bases lay between the germline ends.

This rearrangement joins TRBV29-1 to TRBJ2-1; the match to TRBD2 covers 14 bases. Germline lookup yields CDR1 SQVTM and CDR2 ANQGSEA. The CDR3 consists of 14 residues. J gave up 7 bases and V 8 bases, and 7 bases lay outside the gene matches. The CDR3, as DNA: TGCAGCACCGGGACTAGCGGGAGCTCTAATGAGCAGTTCTTC. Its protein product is CSTGTSGSSNEQFF.

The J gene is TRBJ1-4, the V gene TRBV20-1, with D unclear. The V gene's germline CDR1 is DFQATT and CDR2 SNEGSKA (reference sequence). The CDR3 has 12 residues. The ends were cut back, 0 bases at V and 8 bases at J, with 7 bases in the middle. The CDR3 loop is CSAREDWEKLFF. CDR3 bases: TGCAGTGCTAGAGAGGACTGGGAAAAACTGTTTTTT.

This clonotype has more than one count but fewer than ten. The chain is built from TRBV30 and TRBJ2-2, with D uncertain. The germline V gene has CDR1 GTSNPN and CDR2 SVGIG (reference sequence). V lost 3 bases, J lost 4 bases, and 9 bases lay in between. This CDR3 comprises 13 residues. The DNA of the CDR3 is TGTGCCTGGAGCGTTGACTCCACCGGGGAGCTGTTTTTT. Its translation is CAWSVDSTGELFF.

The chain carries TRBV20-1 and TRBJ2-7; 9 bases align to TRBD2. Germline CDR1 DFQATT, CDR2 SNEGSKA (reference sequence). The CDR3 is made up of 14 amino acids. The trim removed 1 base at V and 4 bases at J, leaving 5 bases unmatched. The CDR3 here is CSARVATSGYEQYF. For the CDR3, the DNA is TGCAGTGCTAGAGTGGCGACTAGCGGTTACGAGCAGTACTTC.

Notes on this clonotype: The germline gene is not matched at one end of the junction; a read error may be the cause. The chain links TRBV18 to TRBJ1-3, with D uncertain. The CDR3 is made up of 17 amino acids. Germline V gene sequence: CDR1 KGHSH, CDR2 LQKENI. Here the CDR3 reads CASSPQGRRSSGSTIYF. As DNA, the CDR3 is TGTGCCAGCTCACCACAAGGCAGGAGGAGCTCTGGAAGCACCATATATTTT.

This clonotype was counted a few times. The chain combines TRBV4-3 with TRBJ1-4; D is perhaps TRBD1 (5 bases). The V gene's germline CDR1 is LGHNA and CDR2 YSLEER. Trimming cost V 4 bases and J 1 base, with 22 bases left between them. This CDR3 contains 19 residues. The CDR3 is CASSPTFGRDGVTNEKLFF. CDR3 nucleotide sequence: TGCGCCAGCAGCCCTACCTTCGGCAGGGACGGGGTAACTAATGAAAAACTGTTTTTT.

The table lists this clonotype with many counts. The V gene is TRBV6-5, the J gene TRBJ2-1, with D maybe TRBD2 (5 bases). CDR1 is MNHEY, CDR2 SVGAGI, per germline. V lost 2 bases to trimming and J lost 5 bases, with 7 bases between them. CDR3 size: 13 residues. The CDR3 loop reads CASSYNGDNEQFF. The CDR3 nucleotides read TGTGCCAGCAGTTACAACGGGGACAATGAGCAGTTCTTC.

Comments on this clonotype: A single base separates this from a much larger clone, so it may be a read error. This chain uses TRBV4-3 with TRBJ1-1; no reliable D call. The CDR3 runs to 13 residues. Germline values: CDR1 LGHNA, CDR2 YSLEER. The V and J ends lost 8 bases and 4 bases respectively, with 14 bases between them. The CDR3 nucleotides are TGCGCCAGCGGCCCCCGGACCGGCACTGAAGCTTTCTTT. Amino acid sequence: CASGPRTGTEAFF.